A selection of T cell receptor beta chains follows, all from one sample in a study of blood T cell repertoires in COVID-19. TCRdb's table, derived via immunoSEQ multiplex PCR, lists solely in-frame clones and lacks some. The profile shows 85,000 or so clones, around 81% of them singletons. The sequencing input was peripheral blood. These receptors all stem from an older man with acute or convalescent COVID-19. Each CDR3 is given with its conserved first and last residue. Fields, in order: CDR3 DNA, CDR3 protein, V gene, clone size, D gene, J gene. The D gene is left open where the match is weak. The listing skips clone size in some rows; elsewhere it reads once, few, many or a size class.

CDR3nt: TGCGCCAGCAGCGGGACAGGGGGCATCGATGAGCAGTTCTTC
CDR3aa: CASSGTGGIDEQFF
v_gene: TRBV5-1
abundance: once
d_gene: TRBD1
j_gene: TRBJ2-1

CDR3nt: TGTGCCAGCAGTTTCGGGTATCAGCCCCAGCATTTT
CDR3aa: CASSFGYQPQHF
v_gene: TRBV28
abundance: -
d_gene: -
j_gene: TRBJ1-5

CDR3nt: TGCGCCAGCAGCTTAGGGGCCGCACGAGAGACCCAGTACTTC
CDR3aa: CASSLGAARETQYF
v_gene: TRBV5-1
abundance: -
d_gene: -
j_gene: TRBJ2-5

CDR3nt: TGTGCCAGCAGACCCACAGGGGGAGTCTCTGGGGCCAACGTCCTGACTTTC
CDR3aa: CASRPTGGVSGANVLTF
v_gene: TRBV2
abundance: once
d_gene: TRBD1
j_gene: TRBJ2-6

CDR3nt: TGTGCCAGCAGCTTTACTAGCGGGCCTTCCTACGAGCAGTACTTC
CDR3aa: CASSFTSGPSYEQYF
v_gene: TRBV11-2
abundance: -
d_gene: TRBD2
j_gene: TRBJ2-7

CDR3nt: TGTGCCAGCAGTGAATCGGGACAGAAAAACATTCAGTACTTC
CDR3aa: CASSESGQKNIQYF
v_gene: TRBV6-1
abundance: -
d_gene: TRBD1
j_gene: TRBJ2-4

CDR3nt: TGTGCCAGCAGCCAAGAAGGCTGGGGGCCACCCTCATCGGGAAACACCATATATTTT
CDR3aa: CASSQEGWGPPSSGNTIYF
v_gene: TRBV3-1/TRBV3-2
abundance: once
d_gene: -
j_gene: TRBJ1-3

CDR3nt: TGTGCCAGCTCAGATCAAGGACAGGGAGGAACTGAAGCTTTCTTT
CDR3aa: CASSDQGQGGTEAFF
v_gene: TRBV18
abundance: -
d_gene: TRBD1
j_gene: TRBJ1-1

CDR3nt: TGCAGCGTTGAAGCTACGGGACAGGAAGCTAACTATGGCTACACCTTC
CDR3aa: CSVEATGQEANYGYTF
v_gene: TRBV29-1
abundance: -
d_gene: TRBD1
j_gene: TRBJ1-2

CDR3nt: TGCGCCAGCAGCCAAGAAGTGCCTAGCGGAGACTACGAGCAGTACTTC
CDR3aa: CASSQEVPSGDYEQYF
v_gene: TRBV4-3
abundance: -
d_gene: TRBD2
j_gene: TRBJ2-7

CDR3nt: TGTGCCAGCAGGCGGCAGATCGCGAACACCGGGGAGCTGTTTTTT
CDR3aa: CASRRQIANTGELFF
v_gene: TRBV7-2
abundance: -
d_gene: -
j_gene: TRBJ2-2

CDR3nt: TGTGCCAGCAGAAGACAGGGGTTCGACAATGAGCAGTTCTTC
CDR3aa: CASRRQGFDNEQFF
v_gene: TRBV27
abundance: -
d_gene: TRBD1
j_gene: TRBJ2-1

CDR3nt: TGTGCCAGTAGCCGACAGGGATCATCTAACTATGGCTACACCTTC
CDR3aa: CASSRQGSSNYGYTF
v_gene: TRBV19
abundance: -
d_gene: TRBD1
j_gene: TRBJ1-2

CDR3nt: TGTGCCACCAGTGACCCACAGGGGGCAGGCAATGAGCAGTTCTTC
CDR3aa: CATSDPQGAGNEQFF
v_gene: TRBV24-1
abundance: -
d_gene: TRBD1
j_gene: TRBJ2-1

CDR3nt: TGCGCCAGCAGCCCGGGGACAGGACTGGATACGCAGTATTTT
CDR3aa: CASSPGTGLDTQYF
v_gene: TRBV5-1
abundance: -
d_gene: TRBD1
j_gene: TRBJ2-3

CDR3nt: TGTGCCAGCAGCTCGAGACATCTAGCGGGAAGAGGAGATACGCAGTATTTT
CDR3aa: CASSSRHLAGRGDTQYF
v_gene: TRBV13
abundance: -
d_gene: TRBD2
j_gene: TRBJ2-3

CDR3nt: TGTGCCAGCAGTTACGCGTCGCTAGGGAACACTGAAGCTTTCTTT
CDR3aa: CASSYASLGNTEAFF
v_gene: TRBV6-5
abundance: -
d_gene: -
j_gene: TRBJ1-1

CDR3nt: TGTGCCAGCAGTGAGGACAGGGGATCACCCCTCCACTTT
CDR3aa: CASSEDRGSPLHF
v_gene: TRBV2
abundance: -
d_gene: TRBD1
j_gene: TRBJ1-6

CDR3nt: TGTGCCAGCAGGAGCGGCGGGGGCTATGGCTACACCTTC
CDR3aa: CASRSGGGYGYTF
v_gene: TRBV6-5
abundance: -
d_gene: -
j_gene: TRBJ1-2

CDR3nt: TGTGCCAGTACCATTGACCGGGAGAACACTGAAGCTTTCTTT
CDR3aa: CASTIDRENTEAFF
v_gene: TRBV19
abundance: -
d_gene: -
j_gene: TRBJ1-1

CDR3nt: TGCGCCAGCAGCTTTAGCCAGTCACAAGAGACCCAGTACTTC
CDR3aa: CASSFSQSQETQYF
v_gene: TRBV5-1
abundance: -
d_gene: -
j_gene: TRBJ2-5

CDR3nt: TGTGCCAGCAGTTACGGAGTAAATGAAGCTTTCTTT
CDR3aa: CASSYGVNEAFF
v_gene: TRBV6-6
abundance: once
d_gene: -
j_gene: TRBJ1-1

CDR3nt: TGCGCCAGCAGGAACAGGGGCTACGAGCAGTACTTC
CDR3aa: CASRNRGYEQYF
v_gene: TRBV10-2
abundance: -
d_gene: TRBD1
j_gene: TRBJ2-7

CDR3nt: TGTGCCAGCAGTTACCCTAGCGGGAGGTTCTACGAGCAGTACTTC
CDR3aa: CASSYPSGRFYEQYF
v_gene: TRBV6-5
abundance: -
d_gene: TRBD2
j_gene: TRBJ2-7

CDR3nt: TGCAGCGTGATAGGGACAGTACCCGAGCAGTACTTC
CDR3aa: CSVIGTVPEQYF
v_gene: TRBV29-1
abundance: few
d_gene: TRBD1
j_gene: TRBJ2-7

CDR3nt: TGCGCCAGCAGCCAAGAGACAGGGGGCTCCTACGAGCAGTACTTC
CDR3aa: CASSQETGGSYEQYF
v_gene: TRBV4-3
abundance: few
d_gene: TRBD1
j_gene: TRBJ2-7

CDR3nt: TGTGCCAGCAGCCCAGGACTAGCGGGACAGTTCTTC
CDR3aa: CASSPGLAGQFF
v_gene: TRBV5-6
abundance: -
d_gene: TRBD2
j_gene: TRBJ2-1

CDR3nt: TGTGCCAGCAGTCGGGACAGGGTCTACGGCTACACCTTC
CDR3aa: CASSRDRVYGYTF
v_gene: TRBV12-3/TRBV12-4
abundance: -
d_gene: TRBD1
j_gene: TRBJ1-2

CDR3nt: TGTGCCATCACCGGAGGACAGTTCTCTGGGGCCAACGTCCTGACTTTC
CDR3aa: CAITGGQFSGANVLTF
v_gene: TRBV28
abundance: few
d_gene: -
j_gene: TRBJ2-6

CDR3nt: TGTGCCAGCAGTTTATTAGGGACAGGAGACTGGGGCACTGAAGCTTTCTTT
CDR3aa: CASSLLGTGDWGTEAFF
v_gene: TRBV27
abundance: -
d_gene: TRBD1
j_gene: TRBJ1-1

CDR3nt: TGTGCCAGCAGTTCCCGGACTAGGTCGAGGGAGCAGTACTTC
CDR3aa: CASSSRTRSREQYF
v_gene: TRBV6-5
abundance: -
d_gene: TRBD2
j_gene: TRBJ2-7

CDR3nt: TGTGCCAGCAGCTTGATGGGGGCTCATTCACCCCTCCACTTT
CDR3aa: CASSLMGAHSPLHF
v_gene: TRBV7-9
abundance: once
d_gene: -
j_gene: TRBJ1-6

CDR3nt: TGTGCCAGCTCACCAGGAGGGGGCGATTCACCCCTCCACTTT
CDR3aa: CASSPGGGDSPLHF
v_gene: TRBV18
abundance: once
d_gene: TRBD1
j_gene: TRBJ1-6

CDR3nt: TGTGCCAGCAGTCGTTATTCGGAAGCCGGCGGAGCTTTCTTT
CDR3aa: CASSRYSEAGGAFF
v_gene: TRBV27
abundance: -
d_gene: -
j_gene: TRBJ1-1

CDR3nt: TGTGCCACCAGCAGAGCAGATTACGAGCAGTACTTC
CDR3aa: CATSRADYEQYF
v_gene: TRBV15
abundance: once
d_gene: -
j_gene: TRBJ2-7

CDR3nt: TGTGCCAGCAGCTTACAGGCCTCCTATAATTCACCCCTCCACTTT
CDR3aa: CASSLQASYNSPLHF
v_gene: TRBV7-2
abundance: -
d_gene: -
j_gene: TRBJ1-6